These 12 T cell receptor beta chains originate from one sample sequenced in a study of T cells in Graves' hyperthyroidism and ophthalmopathy (dated by TCRdb to the late 2010s). Library generation was performed with multiplex PCR. The data were produced on an Illumina HiSeq 2000. Amplification of TCR beta CDR3 regions was carried out from RNA transcripts. The TCR CDR3 was subjected to a first round of RT-PCR using the HTBI primer set and the Qiagen OneStep RT-PCR kit. TCRdb redid the processing of the public reads, applying fastp at Q25 and MiXCR, and retained in-frame beta chains. Each record represents a unique CDR3 protein, reported with the most common genes and DNA among its rows. The sample profile shows hundreds of thousands of distinct CDR3 sequences; 14% to 15% of them were found once. The ten largest clones add up to around 14% of the sample. Sequenced sample: blood. Receptor source: a man between 18 and 35 years old with Graves' ophthalmopathy.

There are many counts of this clonotype. The DNA for the CDR3 is TGTGCCAGCAGCCCCAGGCAGGTAGAATCCCTAGATATCGATGAGCAGTTCTTC. Residues: CASSPRQVESLDIDEQFF. The chain uses TRBV11-3 and TRBJ2-1; no firm D call. This CDR3 has 18 residues. CDR1 and CDR2 (germline): SGHNT, YENEEA. V gave up 5 bases and J gave up 8 bases, with 28 bases separating them.

This clonotype was recorded many times. This chain links TRBV7-9 with TRBJ2-3, with D maybe TRBD1 (6 bases). V shed 4 bases and J shed 5 bases, with 13 bases lying between them. The CDR3 consists of 14 residues. Germline assignment: CDR1 SEHNR and CDR2 FQNEAQ (reference sequence). Written as DNA, the CDR3 is TGTGCCAGCAGCTCTTCAGGGGCAAGAGATACGCAGTATTTT. Translating gives CASSSSGARDTQYF.

The table lists this clonotype with a few counts. The chain is built from TRBV5-1 and TRBJ2-5; D not certain. V gave up 0 bases and J gave up 4 bases, with 10 bases separating them. The germline V gene has CDR1 SGHRS and CDR2 YFSETQ. The CDR3 loop spans 14 amino acids. Here the CDR3 DNA reads TGCGCCAGCAGCTTGGGACACAAGGGAGAGACCCAGTACTTC. Translation: CASSLGHKGETQYF. Variable domain in full (rest from reference TRBV5-1 and TRBJ2-5): KAGVTQTPRYLIKTRGQQVTLSCSPISGHRSVSWYQQTPGQGLQFLFEYFSETQRNKGNFPGRFSGRQFSNSRSEMNVSTLELGDSALYLCASSLGHKGETQYFGPGTRLLVL.

The sample holds many counts of this clonotype. The chain has TRBV7-2 and TRBJ2-1; D may be TRBD1 (5 bases). Germline CDR1 reads SGHTA; CDR2 reads FQGNSA. The CDR3 runs to 15 residues. V shed 0 bases and J shed 5 bases, with 11 bases lying between them. The CDR3 region has the DNA TGTGCCAGCAGCTTAGCTCCAGGGCCCCACAATGAGCAGTTCTTC. This translates into CASSLAPGPHNEQFF.

Concerning this clonotype itself: Its ends do not fully match the called genes, so a read error is possible. This chain uses TRBV6-2 or TRBV6-3 with TRBJ2-7; TRBD1 matches 7 bases. The CDR3 consists of 14 residues. CDR1 MNHEY and CDR2 SVGEGT come from the germline V gene. The CDR3 spells CASSQSGQLFERYF. DNA of the CDR3: TGTGCCAGCAGTCAATCGGGACAGCTCTTCGAGCGGTACTTC.

To note about this clonotype: Given a much more abundant clone one base away, this may be a read error. This sequence joins TRBV9 and TRBJ2-1, with a possible D match to TRBD2 (7 bases). V was pared by 0 bases and J by 9 bases, with 10 bases between. Looked up from germline, CDR1 is SGDLS and CDR2 is YYNGEE. The CDR3 sequence is 13 residues long. The CDR3 region is CASSVEGGGEQFF. CDR3 bases: TGTGCCAGCAGCGTAGAAGGGGGGGGTGAGCAGTTCTTC.

This clonotype appeared a few times. The rearrangement links TRBV19 to TRBJ1-1, with D maybe TRBD1 (6 bases). The ends were cut back, 1 base at V and 10 bases at J, with 13 bases in the middle. CDR3 length: 13 residues. CDR1 and CDR2 (germline): LNHDA, SQIVND (reference sequence). The CDR3 is CASSIGQAGVAFF. The DNA of the CDR3 is TGTGCCAGTAGTATAGGACAGGCCGGAGTAGCTTTCTTT. The entire variable domain, with the rest obtained from reference TRBV19 and TRBJ1-1, is as follows: DGGITQSPKYLFRKEGQNVTLSCEQNLNHDAMYWYRQDPGQGLRLIYYSQIVNDFQKGDIAEGYSVSREKKESFPLTVTSAQKNPTAFYLCASSIGQAGVAFFGQGTRLTVV.

Many counts were recorded for this clonotype. The V gene is TRBV7-3, the J gene TRBJ1-1; TRBD1 matches at 8 bases. Germline CDR1 SGHTA, CDR2 FQGTGA. V dropped 5 bases and J dropped 4; count of bases not matched to a gene: 6. CDR3 length: 14 residues. The CDR3 loop reads CASSAQGGSTEAFF. The CDR3 DNA follows: TGTGCCAGCAGCGCACAGGGGGGGAGCACTGAAGCTTTCTTT. The variable domain in full, completed from reference TRBV7-3 and TRBJ1-1, reads GAGVSQTPSNKVTEKGKYVELRCDPISGHTALYWYRQSLGQGPEFLIYFQGTGAADDSGLPNDRFFAVRPEGSVSTLKIQRTERGDSAVYLCASSAQGGSTEAFFGQGTRLTVV.

V and J are TRBV28 and TRBJ2-1; perhaps TRBD1 as D (5 bases). The CDR3 has 12 amino acids. V lost 4 bases and J lost 6, with 7 bases in between. In germline, CDR1 is MDHEN, CDR2 SYDVKM. The CDR3 region is CASSWTTNEQFF. CDR3 DNA: TGTGCCAGCAGTTGGACAACCAATGAGCAGTTCTTC.

This clonotype was seen more than once but under ten times. The rearrangement joins TRBV19 to TRBJ1-2; the match to TRBD1 covers 11 bases. The germline V gene encodes CDR1 LNHDA and CDR2 SQIVND (reference sequence). The CDR3 has 15 amino acids. After removal of 8 bases from V and 4 bases from J, the junction contained 9 bases not matched to a gene. CDR3 in amino acids: CASSDRGQRSYGYTF. The CDR3, as DNA: TGTGCCAGTTCGGACAGGGGGCAGAGGAGCTATGGCTACACCTTC.

Many counts were recorded for this clonotype. V is TRBV5-6 and J is TRBJ2-3; D call uncertain. Trimming left V 3 bases short and J 6 bases short, with 8 bases between. In germline, CDR1 is SGHDT, CDR2 YYEEEE. The CDR3 covers 12 residues. This chain's CDR3 is CASSSIGDTQYF. The CDR3 DNA follows: TGTGCCAGCAGCTCAATCGGGGATACGCAGTATTTT.

This clonotype was seen repeatedly, ten times or more. The chain recombines TRBV11-2 with TRBJ2-7, with 9 bases fitting TRBD2. The CDR3 sequence is 14 residues long. With 2 bases clipped from V and 3 bases from J, the junction kept 2 bases outside the gene matches. Germline values: CDR1 SGHAT, CDR2 FQNNGV. For the CDR3, the DNA is TGTGCCAGCAGCTTAAGCGGGGGGAACTACGAGCAGTACTTC. Protein sequence: CASSLSGGNYEQYF.